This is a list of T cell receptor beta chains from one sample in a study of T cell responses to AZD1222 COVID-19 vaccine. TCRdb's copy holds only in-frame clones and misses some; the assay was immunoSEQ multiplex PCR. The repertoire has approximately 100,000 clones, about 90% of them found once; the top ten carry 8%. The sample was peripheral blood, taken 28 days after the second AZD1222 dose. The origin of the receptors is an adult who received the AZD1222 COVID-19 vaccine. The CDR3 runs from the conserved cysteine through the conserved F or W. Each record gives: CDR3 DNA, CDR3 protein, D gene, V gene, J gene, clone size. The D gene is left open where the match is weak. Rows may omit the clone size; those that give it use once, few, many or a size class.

CDR3 DNA: TGTGCCAGCACGAGTCTCGCAGGGGCGGGTGGCTACACCTTC
CDR3 protein: CASTSLAGAGGYTF
D gene: .
V gene: TRBV2
J gene: TRBJ1-2
clone size: .

CDR3 DNA: TGTGCCAGCTCACCACCGGTCGCAGAGACCCAGTACTTC
CDR3 protein: CASSPPVAETQYF
D gene: .
V gene: TRBV18
J gene: TRBJ2-5
clone size: .

CDR3 DNA: TGTGCCAGCAGCTTTTTCGAGAGGGTTGTCCCAGATGGCTACACCTTC
CDR3 protein: CASSFFERVVPDGYTF
D gene: .
V gene: TRBV7-8
J gene: TRBJ1-2
clone size: .

CDR3 DNA: TGTGCCAGCAGCCCTACTCCCGCCGATGAAGCTTTCTTT
CDR3 protein: CASSPTPADEAFF
D gene: .
V gene: TRBV5-4
J gene: TRBJ1-1
clone size: .

CDR3 DNA: TGTGCCAGCAGCAAACAGAGCTCCTACGAGCAGTACTTC
CDR3 protein: CASSKQSSYEQYF
D gene: .
V gene: TRBV7-2
J gene: TRBJ2-7
clone size: .

CDR3 DNA: TGTGCCAGCAGCCTAACAAGGGGGACTGAGGGCTACACCTTC
CDR3 protein: CASSLTRGTEGYTF
D gene: .
V gene: TRBV5-4
J gene: TRBJ1-2
clone size: .

CDR3 DNA: TGTGCCAGCAGCTTGGAACAGGGCCTTAACTATGGCTACACCTTC
CDR3 protein: CASSLEQGLNYGYTF
D gene: .
V gene: TRBV5-4
J gene: TRBJ1-2
clone size: .

CDR3 DNA: TGTGCCAGCAGTTTATCGAGGGGGAATCAGCCCCAGCATTTT
CDR3 protein: CASSLSRGNQPQHF
D gene: .
V gene: TRBV27
J gene: TRBJ1-5
clone size: .

CDR3 DNA: TGTGCCAGCGGCGTAGGGAATTCACCCCTCCACTTT
CDR3 protein: CASGVGNSPLHF
D gene: .
V gene: TRBV6-5
J gene: TRBJ1-6
clone size: .

CDR3 DNA: TGTGCCAGCAGCTTCGTCAGGGGGGAGACCCAGTACTTC
CDR3 protein: CASSFVRGETQYF
D gene: TRBD1
V gene: TRBV11-1
J gene: TRBJ2-5
clone size: .

CDR3 DNA: TGTGCCAGTAGTCGGGACAGACCCGCAGATACGCAGTATTTT
CDR3 protein: CASSRDRPADTQYF
D gene: TRBD1
V gene: TRBV19
J gene: TRBJ2-3
clone size: medium-sized

CDR3 DNA: TGTGCCAGCAGCTCAGGTCACAGGGACGATAATTCACCCCTCCACTTT
CDR3 protein: CASSSGHRDDNSPLHF
D gene: .
V gene: TRBV7-2
J gene: TRBJ1-6
clone size: .

CDR3 DNA: TGCGCCAGCAGCTTGGGGCAGTTGGCCGGGGAGCTGTTTTTT
CDR3 protein: CASSLGQLAGELFF
D gene: .
V gene: TRBV5-1
J gene: TRBJ2-2
clone size: once

CDR3 DNA: TGTGCCAGCAGCTTAGGAGCCAGGGGGCTCACTGAAGCTTTCTTT
CDR3 protein: CASSLGARGLTEAFF
D gene: TRBD1
V gene: TRBV11-1
J gene: TRBJ1-1
clone size: .

CDR3 DNA: TGTGCCAGCAGCAAAGGGGGGTATGGACCGCACTATGGCTACACCTTC
CDR3 protein: CASSKGGYGPHYGYTF
D gene: .
V gene: TRBV21-1
J gene: TRBJ1-2
clone size: few

CDR3 DNA: TGTGCCAGCAGCCCCCCTACCGGGACAAAAGATCAGCCCCAGCATTTT
CDR3 protein: CASSPPTGTKDQPQHF
D gene: .
V gene: TRBV28
J gene: TRBJ1-5
clone size: .

CDR3 DNA: TGTGCCAGCAGCCCGTGGCGGGAAATGAACACTGAAGCTTTCTTT
CDR3 protein: CASSPWREMNTEAFF
D gene: .
V gene: TRBV7-2
J gene: TRBJ1-1
clone size: .

CDR3 DNA: TGCGCCAGCAGCCAAGACGGGCAGGAACCCGGTGAGACCCAGTACTTC
CDR3 protein: CASSQDGQEPGETQYF
D gene: .
V gene: TRBV4-1
J gene: TRBJ2-5
clone size: .

CDR3 DNA: TGTGCCAGCAGTACCCAGGGGGCGCTTCTCTTCTTC
CDR3 protein: CASSTQGALLFF
D gene: TRBD1
V gene: TRBV6-5
J gene: TRBJ2-1
clone size: .

CDR3 DNA: TGCGCCAGCAGCTTGACAGCTTCCCTCGACACCGGGGAGCTGTTTTTT
CDR3 protein: CASSLTASLDTGELFF
D gene: .
V gene: TRBV5-1
J gene: TRBJ2-2
clone size: few

CDR3 DNA: TGTGCCTGGAGTTCACAGGGCAACACTGAAGCTTTCTTT
CDR3 protein: CAWSSQGNTEAFF
D gene: .
V gene: TRBV30
J gene: TRBJ1-1
clone size: .

CDR3 DNA: TGTGCCAGCAGGAACAGGGACTACGAGCAGTACTTC
CDR3 protein: CASRNRDYEQYF
D gene: .
V gene: TRBV6-5
J gene: TRBJ2-7
clone size: few

CDR3 DNA: TGTGCCAGCTCGGAAAGACAGCTCTCCTACGAGCAGTACTTC
CDR3 protein: CASSERQLSYEQYF
D gene: .
V gene: TRBV18
J gene: TRBJ2-7
clone size: .

CDR3 DNA: TGCGCCAGCAGACGGACTAGCATAGGCACAGATACGCAGTATTTT
CDR3 protein: CASRRTSIGTDTQYF
D gene: TRBD2
V gene: TRBV4-3
J gene: TRBJ2-3
clone size: .

CDR3 DNA: TGTGCCAGCAGCTTATCGCAGGGTGGCACTGAAGCTTTCTTT
CDR3 protein: CASSLSQGGTEAFF
D gene: .
V gene: TRBV7-2
J gene: TRBJ1-1
clone size: .

CDR3 DNA: TGTGCCAGCAGTTCACCGGGCAGGGCCAGCACAGATACGCAGTATTTT
CDR3 protein: CASSSPGRASTDTQYF
D gene: .
V gene: TRBV6-5
J gene: TRBJ2-3
clone size: .

CDR3 DNA: TGTGCCAGCAAAACGAACACCGGGGAGCTGTTTTTT
CDR3 protein: CASKTNTGELFF
D gene: .
V gene: TRBV27
J gene: TRBJ2-2
clone size: once

CDR3 DNA: TGTGCCAGCAGCCGATCCTTTAGGGACGAGCAGTACTTC
CDR3 protein: CASSRSFRDEQYF
D gene: .
V gene: TRBV7-6
J gene: TRBJ2-7
clone size: .

CDR3 DNA: TGCGCCAGCAGCGGTAATTCCCGCGGCACAGATACGCAGTATTTT
CDR3 protein: CASSGNSRGTDTQYF
D gene: .
V gene: TRBV4-3
J gene: TRBJ2-3
clone size: .

CDR3 DNA: TGTGCCAGCAGCTTAGCCAGAGGGGCATACAATGAGCAGTTCTTC
CDR3 protein: CASSLARGAYNEQFF
D gene: .
V gene: TRBV11-3
J gene: TRBJ2-1
clone size: .

CDR3 DNA: TGTGCCAGCAGCTTAACAGGGGAAAACACCATATATTTT
CDR3 protein: CASSLTGENTIYF
D gene: TRBD1
V gene: TRBV7-9
J gene: TRBJ1-3
clone size: once

CDR3 DNA: TGTGCCAGTAGTGAGGGTCACGAGCAGTACTTC
CDR3 protein: CASSEGHEQYF
D gene: .
V gene: TRBV19
J gene: TRBJ2-7
clone size: .

CDR3 DNA: TGTGCCACCAGCGGACTCGGGGACATTCAGTACTTC
CDR3 protein: CATSGLGDIQYF
D gene: .
V gene: TRBV15
J gene: TRBJ2-4
clone size: once

CDR3 DNA: TGTGCCTGGACCCAGGTGGGGGCCTACGAGCAGTACTTC
CDR3 protein: CAWTQVGAYEQYF
D gene: .
V gene: TRBV30
J gene: TRBJ2-7
clone size: .

CDR3 DNA: TGTGCCACCGGGGATGCCTCCTACGAGCAGTACTTC
CDR3 protein: CATGDASYEQYF
D gene: .
V gene: TRBV24-1
J gene: TRBJ2-7
clone size: many

CDR3 DNA: TGTGCCAGCAGCTTAGAGTCGGGACAGGGGGCAGGTGGCTACACCTTC
CDR3 protein: CASSLESGQGAGGYTF
D gene: TRBD1
V gene: TRBV7-3
J gene: TRBJ1-2
clone size: .

CDR3 DNA: TGTGCCAGCAGCGTCGGACAGGGGTTATCACCCCTCCACTTT
CDR3 protein: CASSVGQGLSPLHF
D gene: TRBD1
V gene: TRBV5-6
J gene: TRBJ1-6
clone size: .

CDR3 DNA: TGTGCCTGGCGTCAAGGTAGCTCCTACGAGCAGTACTTC
CDR3 protein: CAWRQGSSYEQYF
D gene: .
V gene: TRBV30
J gene: TRBJ2-7
clone size: .

CDR3 DNA: TGTGCCAGCAGTTACTCGACCGGAACTAATGAAAAACTGTTTTTT
CDR3 protein: CASSYSTGTNEKLFF
D gene: .
V gene: TRBV6-5
J gene: TRBJ1-4
clone size: .

CDR3 DNA: TGTGCCAGCAGCCAAGACTTGACCCTGAGTCAGCCCCAGCATTTT
CDR3 protein: CASSQDLTLSQPQHF
D gene: .
V gene: TRBV3-1/TRBV3-2
J gene: TRBJ1-5
clone size: .

CDR3 DNA: TGTGCCAGCAGTAAGGACACAAACACTGAAGCTTTCTTT
CDR3 protein: CASSKDTNTEAFF
D gene: .
V gene: TRBV2
J gene: TRBJ1-1
clone size: .

CDR3 DNA: TGTGCCAGTAGTGTGGACAGGGGGCGCGACTATGGCTACACCTTC
CDR3 protein: CASSVDRGRDYGYTF
D gene: TRBD1
V gene: TRBV19
J gene: TRBJ1-2
clone size: once

CDR3 DNA: TGTGCCAGCAGCGTAGCCCCGGAGGGGGATACGCAGTATTTT
CDR3 protein: CASSVAPEGDTQYF
D gene: .
V gene: TRBV9
J gene: TRBJ2-3
clone size: .

CDR3 DNA: TGTGCCAGCATCCGGGGGACCCTTTACAATGAGCAGTTCTTC
CDR3 protein: CASIRGTLYNEQFF
D gene: .
V gene: TRBV5-5
J gene: TRBJ2-1
clone size: .

CDR3 DNA: TGTGCAAGTCGCAAGGGAGGGGACGAGCAGTACTTC
CDR3 protein: CASRKGGDEQYF
D gene: .
V gene: TRBV12-2
J gene: TRBJ2-7
clone size: .

CDR3 DNA: TGCACCAGCAGCCAAGAACTGAGCGGGGGCGGTAACACCATATATTTT
CDR3 protein: CTSSQELSGGGNTIYF
D gene: .
V gene: TRBV1
J gene: TRBJ1-3
clone size: .

CDR3 DNA: TGCAGCGTTGACCCAGGGGAAAACACCATATATTTT
CDR3 protein: CSVDPGENTIYF
D gene: .
V gene: TRBV29-1
J gene: TRBJ1-3
clone size: .

CDR3 DNA: TGTGCCAGCAGTTACTCCCCCGGGACCAGATCCGAAAAACTGTTTTTT
CDR3 protein: CASSYSPGTRSEKLFF
D gene: .
V gene: TRBV6-5
J gene: TRBJ1-4
clone size: .

CDR3 DNA: TGTGCCAGCAGCTTGGTGGATAACACTGAAGCTTTCTTT
CDR3 protein: CASSLVDNTEAFF
D gene: .
V gene: TRBV5-4
J gene: TRBJ1-1
clone size: once

CDR3 DNA: TGTGCCGTTATAGCTCCCAATCAGCCCCAGCATTTT
CDR3 protein: CAVIAPNQPQHF
D gene: .
V gene: TRBV28
J gene: TRBJ1-5
clone size: .

CDR3 DNA: TGCAGCGTTGATAGGGGGGGCACCGGGGAGCTGTTTTTT
CDR3 protein: CSVDRGGTGELFF
D gene: .
V gene: TRBV29-1
J gene: TRBJ2-2
clone size: few

CDR3 DNA: TGTGCCAGCAGCTTGGACGGGGAGACCCAGTACTTC
CDR3 protein: CASSLDGETQYF
D gene: .
V gene: TRBV5-6
J gene: TRBJ2-5
clone size: .

CDR3 DNA: TGTGCCATCAGTGATCGCACAGATACGCAGTATTTT
CDR3 protein: CAISDRTDTQYF
D gene: .
V gene: TRBV10-3
J gene: TRBJ2-3
clone size: .